Each of the 6 T cell receptor beta chains below was sequenced from the same sample in a study of Graves' ophthalmopathy and Graves' hyperthyroidism. Scientists amplified the TCR beta CDR3 regions from RNA transcripts. The first round was an RT-PCR with HTBI primers, and the second round was a multiplex PCR. TCRdb independently ran MiXCR on the multiplex PCR reads; one entry per CDR3 protein. In the table there are about 15,000 distinct CDR3 sequences, approximately 53% of which are singletons. Material: peripheral blood. Receptors were obtained from a woman between 25 and 40 years old with Graves' ophthalmopathy.

This clonotype was seen only a few times. CDR3: CASSSIIGYEQYF. The CDR3 DNA reads as TGTGCCAGCAGCTCGATCATCGGGTACGAGCAGTACTTC. The rearrangement joins TRBV7-2 to TRBJ2-7; D gene uncertain. CDR1 is SGHTA and CDR2 is FQGNSA in the germline V gene. The length of the CDR3 is 13 residues. V lost 4 bases and J 4 bases, leaving 11 bases between the germline ends.

The V and J genes are TRBV7-9 and TRBJ2-7; TRBD2 is a possible D gene (5 bases). The ends were cut back, 5 bases at V and 6 bases at J, with 17 bases in the middle. The CDR3 totals 14 residues. Germline-derived CDR1 and CDR2 are SEHNR and FQNEAQ (reference sequence). The CDR3 DNA reads as TGTGCCAGCAGCCCCGAACCGGACTCCCCCGAGCAGTACTTC. Amino acid sequence: CASSPEPDSPEQYF.

This clonotype is classed as medium-sized. V and J are TRBV20-1 and TRBJ1-4; D ambiguous. Deletions cut 5 bases from V and 4 bases from J, with 14 bases between. The CDR3 is made up of 14 amino acids. Germline CDR1 reads DFQATT; CDR2 reads SNEGSKA (reference sequence). This chain's CDR3 is CSAWTIGYNEKLFF. CDR3 in DNA: TGCAGTGCTTGGACCATTGGATATAATGAAAAACTGTTTTTT.

The chain recombines TRBV12-3 or TRBV12-4 with TRBJ2-2; no clear D. V lost 3 bases, J lost 5 bases, and 7 bases lay in between. The CDR3 runs to 13 residues. The CDR3 nucleotides read TGTGCCAGCAGTTTCAAGGGAACCGGGGAGCTGTTTTTT. As protein: CASSFKGTGELFF.

The chain recombines TRBV11-3 with TRBJ2-1; 14 bases match TRBD2. The junction had 8 bases not matched to a gene; V was cut back by 4 bases and J by 9 bases. CDR3 length equals 16 residues. Germline V gene sequence: CDR1 SGHNT, CDR2 YENEEA. The CDR3 here is CASSSEGTSGSSEQFF. The CDR3 DNA is TGTGCCAGCAGCTCAGAGGGGACTAGCGGGAGTAGTGAGCAGTTCTTC.

A remark on this clonotype: It is likely a read error, because the conserved phenylalanine at the end of the CDR3 is missing. The limits of the CDR3 on the DNA are not certain, so only TCRdb's listed CDR3 is given. The chain uses TRBV14 and TRBJ2-2; the table's D call TRBD2 went unverified against the DNA. Including both end residues, the CDR3 is 13 amino acids long. Germline assignment: CDR1 SGHDN and CDR2 FVKESK. The CDR3 protein is CASSPDYLNEQFL.